One sample yielded the 32 T cell receptor beta chains listed below, sequenced in a study of blood T cell repertoires in COVID-19 (dated by TCRdb to 2020 to 2022). Libraries were made using the immunoSEQ multiplex PCR assay. In TCRdb, the immuneACCESS table is reduced to in-frame sequences with V and J assigned. These tables do not hold every clone; where another copy was compared, an unresolved V gene accounts for under half, and the others remain unexplained. The sample data list 150,000 or so clones, and under 95% of these were observed just once. Over 15% of the sample is held by the ten biggest clonotypes. Sequenced: peripheral blood. All receptors derive from a man in his fifties or sixties with active or convalescent COVID-19.

This rearrangement joins TRBV5-1 to TRBJ2-1; perhaps TRBD2 as D (5 bases). CDR1 SGHRS and CDR2 YFSETQ come from the germline V gene. CDR3 size: 14 residues. V lost 4 bases and J lost 6, with 14 bases in between. The CDR3 loop is CASSPSTTSNEQFF. In DNA form, the CDR3 reads TGCGCCAGCAGCCCGAGTACTACTAGCAATGAGCAGTTCTTC.

This chain joins TRBV5-1 and TRBJ1-4; 7 bases map to TRBD1. V lost 4 bases, J lost 8 bases, and 8 bases stayed unmatched. This CDR3 region has 14 residues. From germline, CDR1 is SGHRS and CDR2 YFSETQ. CDR3 in amino acids: CASSGDSPSEKLFF. For the CDR3, the DNA is TGCGCCAGCAGCGGGGACAGCCCGTCGGAAAAACTGTTTTTT.

The rearrangement links TRBV20-1 to TRBJ1-2, with 9 nucleotides matching TRBD1. With V trimmed by 3 bases and J by 6 bases, 5 bases remained unmatched. This CDR3 spans 13 amino acids. Germline V lookup: CDR1 DFQATT, CDR2 SNEGSKA (reference sequence). DNA of the CDR3: TGCAGTGCTAGTCCCGGGACAGGGAATGGCTACACCTTC. Amino acid sequence: CSASPGTGNGYTF.

V is TRBV5-5 and J is TRBJ1-1; D unresolved. CDR1 is SGHKS and CDR2 is YYEKEE in the germline V gene (reference sequence). CDR3 length: 15 residues. V lost 1 base, J lost 0 bases, and 10 bases lay in between. This CDR3 reads CASSLRQAMNTEAFF. CDR3 in DNA: TGTGCCAGCAGCTTGAGGCAGGCAATGAACACTGAAGCTTTCTTT. The whole variable domain, filled in from reference TRBV5-5 and TRBJ1-1, reads DAGVTQSPTHLIKTRGQQVTLRCSPISGHKSVSWYQQVLGQGPQFIFQYYEKEERGRGNFPDRFSARQFPNYSSELNVNALLLGDSALYLCASSLRQAMNTEAFFGQGTRLTVV.

The chain couples TRBV29-1 to TRBJ2-1; 10 nucleotides agree with TRBD2. Germline V gene data show CDR1 as SQVTM and CDR2 as ANQGSEA. This CDR3 comprises 14 residues. V lost 6 bases, J lost 4 bases, and 6 bases stayed unmatched. CDR3 protein: CSVNLAGEYNEQFF. DNA for the CDR3: TGCAGCGTAAACCTAGCGGGGGAGTACAATGAGCAGTTCTTC.

The chain is built from TRBV4-1 and TRBJ1-5; D is perhaps TRBD1 (6 bases). CDR1 and CDR2 (germline): MGHRA, YSYEKL. V lost 0 bases and J 6 bases, leaving 15 bases between the germline ends. The CDR3 consists of 16 residues. The CDR3 sequence is CASSQDLGRGSQPQHF. DNA of the CDR3: TGCGCCAGCAGCCAAGATCTCGGCAGGGGAAGTCAGCCCCAGCATTTT.

In its sample, this clone was seen once. The rearrangement joins TRBV3-1 (or the pseudogene TRBV3-2) to TRBJ1-3; D may be TRBD1 (5 bases). The CDR3 is 17 amino acids. V was cut by 4 bases and J by 6 bases, with 22 bases left in between. Looked up from germline, CDR1 is LGHDT and CDR2 is YNNKEL (reference sequence). CDR3 loop: CASSLSQGNVILNTIYF. CDR3 bases: TGTGCCAGCAGCCTCAGCCAGGGAAATGTAATTTTAAACACCATATATTTT.

This rearrangement joins TRBV10-1 to TRBJ2-1; D is ambiguous. Trimming pared 5 bases from V and 7 bases from J, leaving 9 bases between. CDR1 is WNHNN, CDR2 SYGVQD, per germline (reference sequence). This CDR3 region has 12 residues. The CDR3 region is CASSNTGNEQFF. In DNA, the CDR3 is TGCGCCAGCAGTAACACCGGGAATGAGCAGTTCTTC.

The chain recombines TRBV19 with TRBJ2-7; maybe TRBD1 (6 bases). This CDR3 region has 14 residues. V lost 7 bases, J lost 3 bases, and 16 bases lay in between. CDR1 LNHDA and CDR2 SQIVND come from the germline V gene (reference sequence). The CDR3 DNA follows: TGTGCCAGTAAGTTCCGGGACACAAGCTACGAGCAGTACTTC. Encoded protein: CASKFRDTSYEQYF.

The chain uses TRBV2 and TRBJ2-6, with D hard to call. The CDR3 covers 15 residues. V was clipped by 6 bases and J by 0 bases, with 9 bases between them. Germline V gene data show CDR1 as SNHLY and CDR2 as FYNNEI. CDR3 coding DNA: TGTGCCAGCAGGGGCCAAAACTCTGGGGCCAACGTCCTGACTTTC. The encoded protein is CASRGQNSGANVLTF.

The chain joins TRBV28 to TRBJ2-2; D is possibly TRBD1 (6 bases). V was trimmed by 6 bases and J by 4 bases, leaving 18 bases between them. This CDR3 comprises 16 residues. Germline V gene sequence: CDR1 MDHEN, CDR2 SYDVKM. The DNA for the CDR3 is TGTGCCAGCAGCCCAGGGACAACCATGACCACCGGGGAGCTGTTTTTT. Its protein product is CASSPGTTMTTGELFF.

V usage is TRBV4-1 and J usage is TRBJ2-7, with TRBD1 matching 7 bases. J was trimmed by 3 bases and V by 4 bases; bases with no gene match: 3. Germline V gene data show CDR1 as MGHRA and CDR2 as YSYEKL. There are 13 residues in the CDR3. The CDR3 loop is CASSPGQFYEQYF. The CDR3 DNA is TGCGCCAGCAGCCCGGGACAGTTCTACGAGCAGTACTTC.

The chain carries TRBV7-9 and TRBJ2-1; 11 bases line up with TRBD2. Looked up from germline, CDR1 is SEHNR and CDR2 is FQNEAQ (reference sequence). The ends lost 1 base at V and 8 bases at J; junction bases unmatched: 10. CDR3 size: 17 residues. The CDR3 loop is CASSLGPLAGVGDEQFF. In DNA form, the CDR3 reads TGTGCCAGCAGCTTAGGACCACTAGCGGGAGTCGGAGATGAGCAGTTCTTC.

The J gene is TRBJ1-2, the V gene TRBV18; 8 bases are a match to TRBD1. Germline CDR1 KGHSH, CDR2 LQKENI. The CDR3 loop spans 12 amino acids. J was trimmed by 3 bases and V by 8 bases; bases with no gene match: 2. This CDR3 is CASTQGDYGYTF. The CDR3 coding sequence is TGTGCCAGCACACAGGGGGACTATGGCTACACCTTC.

V usage is TRBV19 and J usage is TRBJ2-3; TRBD1 aligns across 10 bases. CDR1 is LNHDA and CDR2 is SQIVND in the germline V gene (reference sequence). CDR3 length equals 16 residues. Trimming removed 5 bases from V and 0 bases from J; junction bases left unmatched: 5. The CDR3, as DNA: TGTGCCAGTAGTGCCGGGACAGGGGCTAGCACAGATACGCAGTATTTT. It encodes CASSAGTGASTDTQYF.

The CDR3 spells CASSYISGNQETQYF. Written as DNA, the CDR3 is TGTGCCAGCAGCTATATCAGCGGGAACCAAGAGACCCAGTACTTC. The chain links TRBV7-9 to TRBJ2-5; 7 bases map to TRBD2. From germline, CDR1 is SEHNR and CDR2 FQNEAQ (reference sequence). Losses at the gene ends were 4 bases for V and 0 bases for J; bases not matched to a gene: 5. The CDR3 contains 15 residues.

The genes are TRBV6-5 and TRBJ1-5; D gene uncertain. Germline V gives CDR1 MNHEY, CDR2 SVGAGI. The CDR3 has 15 residues. V shed 5 bases and J shed 2 bases, with 13 bases lying between them. The CDR3 nucleotides are TGTGCCAGCAGTCGCGAGGGTGCGGGCAATCAGCCCCAGCATTTT. It yields the protein CASSREGAGNQPQHF.

J is TRBJ1-1 and V is TRBV4-1; D is ambiguous. Germline-derived CDR1 and CDR2 are MGHRA and YSYEKL. This CDR3 has 14 residues. V was cut by 0 bases and J by 3 bases, with 8 bases left in between. DNA of the CDR3: TGCGCCAGCAGCCAAGATATTTTATACACTGAAGCTTTCTTT. It translates to CASSQDILYTEAFF.

V and J are TRBV7-8 and TRBJ1-5; 8 bases agree with TRBD1. V lost 3 bases to trimming and J lost 0 bases; unmatched junction nucleotides: 10. Germline V lookup: CDR1 SGHVS, CDR2 FQNEAQ. The CDR3 loop spans 18 amino acids. The CDR3 is CASSLRQGRGYSNQPQHF. DNA of the CDR3: TGTGCCAGCAGCTTGAGACAGGGGAGGGGATATAGCAATCAGCCCCAGCATTTT.

The chain carries TRBV10-3 and TRBJ2-3, with TRBD2 as a possible D gene (7 bases). Trimming removed 6 bases from V and 6 bases from J, with 16 bases in between. The germline V gene encodes CDR1 ENHRY and CDR2 SYGVKD. The length of the CDR3 is 14 residues. CDR3 loop: CAIRREGGGDTQYF. CDR3 bases: TGTGCCATCAGACGGGAAGGGGGAGGGGATACGCAGTATTTT.

This clone was picked up one time. The chain uses TRBV10-2 and TRBJ1-3, with 9 bases matching TRBD1. The CDR3 extends over 18 amino acids. J gave up 1 base and V 8 bases, and 15 bases lay outside the gene matches. Germline CDR1 is WSHSY and CDR2 is SAAADI. The CDR3 reads CASRTVAGTGLSGNTIYF. The CDR3, as DNA: TGCGCCAGCCGAACAGTAGCCGGGACAGGGCTTTCTGGAAACACCATATATTTT.

This clone was found once. J is TRBJ1-1 and V is TRBV7-2; D is uncertain. The germline V gene encodes CDR1 SGHTA and CDR2 FQGNSA. Deletions cut 2 bases from V and 2 bases from J, with 15 bases between. The CDR3 is 16 amino acids. CDR3 nucleotide sequence: TGTGCCAGCAGCTTATACCCAACGAGGGTTAACACTGAAGCTTTCTTT. This translates into CASSLYPTRVNTEAFF.

The chain joins TRBV7-7 to TRBJ2-5; D is possibly TRBD2 (6 bases). Trimming stripped 1 base from V and 7 bases from J, with 13 bases between. The CDR3 runs to 14 residues. Germline V CDR1 and CDR2: SSHAT, FNYEAQ (reference sequence). The CDR3 DNA reads as TGTGCCAGCAGCTTAGATGGGACTCGAGTGACCCAGTACTTC. Amino acid sequence: CASSLDGTRVTQYF.

This rearrangement joins TRBV10-2 to TRBJ1-2; TRBD1 agrees at 8 bases. CDR1 is WSHSY, CDR2 SAAADI, per germline. The trim removed 6 bases at V and 0 bases at J, leaving 3 bases unmatched. The CDR3 is 14 residues long. CDR3 nucleotides: TGCGCCAGCAGGCAGACAGGGGCTAACTATGGCTACACCTTC. Its protein product is CASRQTGANYGYTF.

The chain has TRBV18 and TRBJ2-4; TRBD1 matches 8 bases. Germline CDR1 is KGHSH and CDR2 is LQKENI. This CDR3 spans 15 amino acids. The V gene end was trimmed by 1 base and the J gene end by 9 bases; junction bases not matched to a gene: 8. CDR3 sequence: CASSPRTGQSGIQYF. The CDR3 bases are TGTGCCAGCTCACCACGGACAGGGCAAAGCGGCATTCAGTACTTC.

The CDR3 coding sequence is TGTGCCAGCAGTTTCAGCGGGACAGGTATCTATGGCTACACCTTC. Protein product: CASSFSGTGIYGYTF. The chain uses TRBV6-5 and TRBJ1-2, with 8 bases aligning to TRBD1. The CDR3 is made up of 15 amino acids. The trim removed 4 bases at V and 4 bases at J, leaving 8 bases unmatched. Per the germline V gene, CDR1 is MNHEY and CDR2 is SVGAGI.

The V gene is TRBV10-3, the J gene TRBJ2-7; 10 bases line up with TRBD1. The V gene end was trimmed by 6 bases and the J gene end by 4 bases; junction bases not matched to a gene: 15. CDR1 and CDR2 from the germline V gene are ENHRY and SYGVKD. The CDR3 loop spans 17 amino acids. The DNA for the CDR3 is TGTGCCATCAGGACGAGGGGGGGACAGGGGCTCGGTTACGAGCAGTACTTC. Translation gives CAIRTRGGQGLGYEQYF.

The chain has TRBV3-1 (or the pseudogene TRBV3-2) and TRBJ2-1; 11 bases are a match to TRBD2. The V gene's germline CDR1 is LGHDT and CDR2 YNNKEL (reference sequence). The CDR3 totals 18 residues. The ends lost 1 base at V and 2 bases at J; junction bases unmatched: 7. The CDR3 sequence: CASSQVAGGPRTYNEQFF. As DNA, the CDR3 is TGTGCCAGCAGCCAAGTAGCGGGAGGGCCCCGCACCTACAATGAGCAGTTCTTC.

The chain recombines TRBV7-9 with TRBJ1-3; D is unresolved. The germline V gene encodes CDR1 SEHNR and CDR2 FQNEAQ (reference sequence). The V and J ends lost 5 bases and 2 bases respectively, with 10 bases between them. This CDR3 is built from 14 residues. DNA for the CDR3: TGTGCCAGCAGCAACCAGGTCCCTGGAAACACCATATATTTT. Protein product: CASSNQVPGNTIYF.

This chain connects TRBV5-1 to TRBJ1-1, with D possibly TRBD1 on 5 matching bases. CDR3 length equals 15 residues. V was clipped by 1 base and J by 1 base, with 11 bases between them. Germline V gene data show CDR1 as SGHRS and CDR2 as YFSETQ. The chain's CDR3 is CASSLFLGENTEAFF. DNA of the CDR3: TGCGCCAGCAGCTTGTTTTTAGGGGAGAACACTGAAGCTTTCTTT.

This CDR3 is CASRLRLAGENSYEQYF. DNA for the CDR3: TGTGCCAGCAGGTTGAGACTAGCGGGGGAGAACTCCTACGAGCAGTACTTC. V gene TRBV5-6 combines with J gene TRBJ2-7, with 12 bases that match TRBD2. The J segment lost 0 bases and the V segment lost 5 bases, leaving 9 bases of the junction unmatched. The CDR3 covers 17 residues. Germline V gives CDR1 SGHDT, CDR2 YYEEEE. Together with reference TRBV5-6 and TRBJ2-7, the CDR3 gives the full variable domain: DAGVTQSPTHLIKTRGQQVTLRCSPKSGHDTVSWYQQALGQGPQFIFQYYEEEERQRGNFPDRFSGHQFPNYSSELNVNALLLGDSALYLCASRLRLAGENSYEQYFGPGTRLTVT.

A single count supports this clone. This rearrangement joins TRBV6-5 to TRBJ1-1; weak D call: TRBD1 (5 bases). V gave up 5 bases and J gave up 8 bases, with 18 bases separating them. This CDR3 comprises 14 residues. The V gene's germline CDR1 is MNHEY and CDR2 SVGAGI. The CDR3 nucleotides are TGTGCCAGCAGTACCGTGGGGGGAGGAGCCGAAGCTTTCTTT. It codes for CASSTVGGGAEAFF.